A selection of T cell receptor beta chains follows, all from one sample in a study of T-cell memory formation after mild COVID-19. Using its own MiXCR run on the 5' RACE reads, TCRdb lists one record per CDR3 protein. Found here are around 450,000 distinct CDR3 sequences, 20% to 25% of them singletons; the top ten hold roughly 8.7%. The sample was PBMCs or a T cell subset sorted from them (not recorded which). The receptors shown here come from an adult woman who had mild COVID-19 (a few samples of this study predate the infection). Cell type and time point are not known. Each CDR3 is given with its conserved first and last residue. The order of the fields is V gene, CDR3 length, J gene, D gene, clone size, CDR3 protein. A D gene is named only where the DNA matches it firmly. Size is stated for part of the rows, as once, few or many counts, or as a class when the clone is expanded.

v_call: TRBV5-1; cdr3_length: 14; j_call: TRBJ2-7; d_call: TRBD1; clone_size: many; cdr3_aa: CASSPGQVIYEQYF
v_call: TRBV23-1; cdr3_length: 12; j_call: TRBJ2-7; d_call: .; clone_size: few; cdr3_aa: CASSRGIHEQYF
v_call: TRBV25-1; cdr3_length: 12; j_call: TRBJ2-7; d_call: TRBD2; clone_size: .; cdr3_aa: CASGTSGYEQYF
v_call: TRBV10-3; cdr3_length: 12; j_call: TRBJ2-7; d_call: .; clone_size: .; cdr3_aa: CAISVGGYEQYF
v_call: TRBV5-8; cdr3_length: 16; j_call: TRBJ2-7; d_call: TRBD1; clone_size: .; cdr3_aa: CASRRSGTGLSYEQYF
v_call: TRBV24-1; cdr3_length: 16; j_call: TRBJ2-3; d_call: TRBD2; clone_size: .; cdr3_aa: CATSDPTSGTTDTQYF
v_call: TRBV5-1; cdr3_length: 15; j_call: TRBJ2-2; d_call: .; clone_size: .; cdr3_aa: CASSLAVQSTGELFF
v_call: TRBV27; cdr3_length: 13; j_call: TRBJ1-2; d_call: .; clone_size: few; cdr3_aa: CASRSLDGRGYTF
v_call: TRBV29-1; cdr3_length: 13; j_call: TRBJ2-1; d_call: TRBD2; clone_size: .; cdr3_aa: CSGRTSLSNEQFF
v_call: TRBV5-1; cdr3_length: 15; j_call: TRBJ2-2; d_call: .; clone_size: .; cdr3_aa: CASSVDGANTGELFF
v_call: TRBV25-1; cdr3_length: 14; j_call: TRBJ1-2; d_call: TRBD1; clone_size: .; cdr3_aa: CASSARTTGDGYTF
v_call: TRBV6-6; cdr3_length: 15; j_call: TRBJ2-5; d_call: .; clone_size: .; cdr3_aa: CASSLGPPVGETQYF
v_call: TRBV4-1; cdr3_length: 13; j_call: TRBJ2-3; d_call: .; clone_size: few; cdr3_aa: CASSLRTQDTQYF
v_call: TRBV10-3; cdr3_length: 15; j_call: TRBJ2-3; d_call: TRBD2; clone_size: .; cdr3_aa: CAISEHAGGSDTQYF
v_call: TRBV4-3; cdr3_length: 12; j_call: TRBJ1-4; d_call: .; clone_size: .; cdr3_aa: CASSQEGEKLFF
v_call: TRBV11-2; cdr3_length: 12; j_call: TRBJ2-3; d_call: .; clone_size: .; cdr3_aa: CASSFRTVTQYF
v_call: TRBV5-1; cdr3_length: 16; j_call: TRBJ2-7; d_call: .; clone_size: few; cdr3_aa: CASSVGTEASSYEQYF
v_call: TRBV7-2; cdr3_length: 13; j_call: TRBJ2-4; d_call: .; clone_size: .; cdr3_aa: CASAGSPRDIQYF
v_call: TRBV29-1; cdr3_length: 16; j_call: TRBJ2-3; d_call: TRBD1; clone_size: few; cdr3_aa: CSVEGQGLLGTDTQYF
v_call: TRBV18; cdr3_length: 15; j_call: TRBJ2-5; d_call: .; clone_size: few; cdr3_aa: CASSPPGRGGETQYF
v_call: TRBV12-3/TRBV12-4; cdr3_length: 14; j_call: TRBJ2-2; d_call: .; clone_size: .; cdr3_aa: CASIPGPNTGELFF
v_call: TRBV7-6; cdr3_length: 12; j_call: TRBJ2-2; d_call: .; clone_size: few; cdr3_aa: CASRQVVGELFF
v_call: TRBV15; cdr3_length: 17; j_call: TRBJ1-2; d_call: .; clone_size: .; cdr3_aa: CATSRAHGALRGYGYTF
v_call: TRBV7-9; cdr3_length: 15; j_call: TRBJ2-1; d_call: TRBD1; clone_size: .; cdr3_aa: CASSSGSQGYNEQFF
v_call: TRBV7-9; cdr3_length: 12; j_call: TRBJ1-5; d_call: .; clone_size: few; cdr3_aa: CASSIGGQPQHF
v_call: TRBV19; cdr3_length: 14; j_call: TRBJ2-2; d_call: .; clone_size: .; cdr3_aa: CASSIQTHTGELFF
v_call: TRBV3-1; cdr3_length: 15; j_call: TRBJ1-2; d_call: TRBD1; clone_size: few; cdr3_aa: CASSQEMTGGYGYTF
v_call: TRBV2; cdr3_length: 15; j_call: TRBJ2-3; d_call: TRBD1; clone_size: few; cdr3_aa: CASRRQGVGTDTQYF
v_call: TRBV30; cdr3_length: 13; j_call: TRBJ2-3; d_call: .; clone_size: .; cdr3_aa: CAWSEVVADTQYF
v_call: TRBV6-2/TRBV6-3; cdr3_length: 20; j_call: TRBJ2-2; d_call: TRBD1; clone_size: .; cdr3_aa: CASRRNRDRGLSANTGELFF
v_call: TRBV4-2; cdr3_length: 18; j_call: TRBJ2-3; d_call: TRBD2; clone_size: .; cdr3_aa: CASSHAGTSGGGADTQYF
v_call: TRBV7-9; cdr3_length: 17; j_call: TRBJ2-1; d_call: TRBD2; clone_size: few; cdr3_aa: CASSDVAGGPPYNEQFF
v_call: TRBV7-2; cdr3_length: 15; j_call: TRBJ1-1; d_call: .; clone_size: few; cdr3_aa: CASSFQGTLNTEAFF
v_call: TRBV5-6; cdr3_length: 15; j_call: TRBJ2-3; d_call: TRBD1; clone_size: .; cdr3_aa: CASSPGTGLPYTQYF
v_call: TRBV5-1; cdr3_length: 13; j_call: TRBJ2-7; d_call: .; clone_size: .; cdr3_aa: CASSLAEGYEQYF
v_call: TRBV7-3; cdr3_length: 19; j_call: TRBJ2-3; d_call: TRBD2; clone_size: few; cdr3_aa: CASSPETSGRPARTDTQYF
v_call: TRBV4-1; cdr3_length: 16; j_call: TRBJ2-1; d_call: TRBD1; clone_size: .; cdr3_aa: CASSRSGTGSSHEQFF
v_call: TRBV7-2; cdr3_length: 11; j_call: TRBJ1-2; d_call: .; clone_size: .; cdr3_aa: CASSSQWGYTF
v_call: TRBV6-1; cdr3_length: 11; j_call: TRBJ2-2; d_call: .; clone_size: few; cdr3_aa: CASRDGGELFF
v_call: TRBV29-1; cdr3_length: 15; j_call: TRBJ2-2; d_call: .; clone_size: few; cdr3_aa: CSVIIQGIETGELFF
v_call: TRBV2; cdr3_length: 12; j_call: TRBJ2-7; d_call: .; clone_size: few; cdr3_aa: CASKGETVEQYF
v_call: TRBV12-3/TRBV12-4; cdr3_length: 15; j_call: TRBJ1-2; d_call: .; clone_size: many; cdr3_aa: CASSPGTANLYGYTF
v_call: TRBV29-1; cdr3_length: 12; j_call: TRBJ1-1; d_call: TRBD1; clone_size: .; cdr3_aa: CSVRKQGTEAFF
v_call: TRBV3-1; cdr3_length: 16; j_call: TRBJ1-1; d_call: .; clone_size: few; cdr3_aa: CASSQDLGEWSPEAFF
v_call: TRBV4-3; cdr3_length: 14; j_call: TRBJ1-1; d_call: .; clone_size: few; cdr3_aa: CASSRGGPGVEAFF
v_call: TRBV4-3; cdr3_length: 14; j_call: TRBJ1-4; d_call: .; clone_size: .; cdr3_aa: CASSLETRGEKLFF
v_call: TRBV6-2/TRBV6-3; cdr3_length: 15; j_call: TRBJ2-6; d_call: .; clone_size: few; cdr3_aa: CASSPTTAGANVLTF
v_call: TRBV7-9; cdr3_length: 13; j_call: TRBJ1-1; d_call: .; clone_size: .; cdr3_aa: CASSLITNTEAFF
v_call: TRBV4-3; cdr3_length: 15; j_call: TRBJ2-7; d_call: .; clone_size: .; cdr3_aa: CASSQGSSLVYEQYF
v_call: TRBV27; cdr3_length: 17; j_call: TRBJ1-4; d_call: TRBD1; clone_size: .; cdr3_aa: CASSLRTGGATNEKLFF